The source of this TCR beta chain is a study of pediatric ulcerative colitis. Germline lookup yields CDR1 SGHAT and CDR2 FQNNGV. Trimming stripped 3 bases from V and 7 bases from J, with 15 bases between. The CDR3 has 14 residues. This table comes from immunoSEQ multiplex PCR, and its TCRdb copy is limited to in-frame clones, with some not included. The top ten hold about 3.5% of the sample, which has roughly 64,000 clones, 70% to 90% seen once. The sample taken for sequencing was blood. This TCR came from a boy aged 5-17 years with severe ulcerative colitis. The chain links TRBV11-2 to TRBJ2-5; D gene uncertain. The CDR3 region is CASSLEGPGTTQYF. DNA of the CDR3: TGTGCCAGCAGCTTGGAAGGCCCAGGTACGACCCAGTACTTC.